These T cell receptor beta chains were read from a single sample in a study of blood T cell repertoires in COVID-19. Clones were read by immunoSEQ multiplex PCR, and TCRdb kept only the in-frame ones, dropping some. The sample shows about 670,000 clones, 85% to 90% of them seen only once. Sequencing used peripheral blood. Receptor source: a woman between 18 and 29 years old with acute or convalescent COVID-19. Both conserved end residues are part of each CDR3. A D gene is named only where the DNA matches it firmly. A clone size is listed for some rows: how often the clone was seen (once, few, many), or a class if it is expanded.

d_call: TRBD1
j_call: TRBJ1-5
v_call: TRBV7-2
clone_size: NA
cdr3_nt: TGTGCCAGCAGCCCACGGGACAGGGGTAGCAATCAGCCCCAGCATTTT
cdr3_aa: CASSPRDRGSNQPQHF

d_call: TRBD1
j_call: TRBJ1-2
v_call: TRBV6-1
clone_size: few
cdr3_nt: TGTGCCAGCAGTGATGCCGGGACAGTAAATGGCTACACCTTC
cdr3_aa: CASSDAGTVNGYTF

d_call: TRBD1
j_call: TRBJ1-3
v_call: TRBV7-9
clone_size: NA
cdr3_nt: TGTGCCAGCAGCTTCGGGACAGGGGGAAGGTCGGCTGGAAACACCATATATTTT
cdr3_aa: CASSFGTGGRSAGNTIYF

d_call: NA
j_call: TRBJ2-2
v_call: TRBV9
clone_size: NA
cdr3_nt: TGTGCCAGCAGCCCTCGCCTAACGACAGCCAACACCGGGGAGCTGTTTTTT
cdr3_aa: CASSPRLTTANTGELFF

d_call: TRBD1
j_call: TRBJ1-2
v_call: TRBV10-3
clone_size: NA
cdr3_nt: TGTGCCATCAGTGAGACCTGGACAGGGTTGGTTGGCTACACCTTC
cdr3_aa: CAISETWTGLVGYTF

d_call: TRBD1
j_call: TRBJ2-2
v_call: TRBV6-5
clone_size: few
cdr3_nt: TGTGCCAGCAGTTATCGGACAGGGGCCGGGGAGCTGTTTTTT
cdr3_aa: CASSYRTGAGELFF

d_call: TRBD1
j_call: TRBJ1-5
v_call: TRBV27
clone_size: NA
cdr3_nt: TGTGCCAGCAGTTTATATGGACAGGGAATCAATCAGCCCCAGCATTTT
cdr3_aa: CASSLYGQGINQPQHF

d_call: TRBD2
j_call: TRBJ2-3
v_call: TRBV7-2
clone_size: NA
cdr3_nt: TGTGCCAGCAGCTTAGGGACTAGAGATACGCAGTATTTT
cdr3_aa: CASSLGTRDTQYF

d_call: TRBD1
j_call: TRBJ2-2
v_call: TRBV19
clone_size: few
cdr3_nt: TGTGCCAGTAAAACCGGGACAGGGGAGTCCGGGGAGCTGTTTTTT
cdr3_aa: CASKTGTGESGELFF

d_call: NA
j_call: TRBJ1-2
v_call: TRBV18
clone_size: NA
cdr3_nt: TGTGCCAGCTCCGCCTCGAACCAGCCAGGGAATGGCTACACCTTC
cdr3_aa: CASSASNQPGNGYTF

d_call: NA
j_call: TRBJ1-6
v_call: TRBV2
clone_size: NA
cdr3_nt: TGTGCCAGCAGTGAAAGGGGGTACAATTCACCCCTCCACTTT
cdr3_aa: CASSERGYNSPLHF

d_call: TRBD1
j_call: TRBJ1-2
v_call: TRBV23-1
clone_size: NA
cdr3_nt: TGCGCCAGCAGTCAAAGACAGGGGGAAATCTATGGCTACACCTTC
cdr3_aa: CASSQRQGEIYGYTF

d_call: TRBD1
j_call: TRBJ2-5
v_call: TRBV5-1
clone_size: NA
cdr3_nt: TGCGCCAGCAGCTCCTCCGGGACAGGGCAACAAGAGACCCAGTACTTC
cdr3_aa: CASSSSGTGQQETQYF

d_call: TRBD2
j_call: TRBJ2-4
v_call: TRBV30
clone_size: once
cdr3_nt: TGTGCCTGGAGCGGGGGAGCGGGGGGGCTGAACATTCAGTACTTC
cdr3_aa: CAWSGGAGGLNIQYF

d_call: NA
j_call: TRBJ2-6
v_call: TRBV24-1
clone_size: NA
cdr3_nt: TGTGCCACCAGTGATTTTTCATCTGGGGCCAACGTCCTGACTTTC
cdr3_aa: CATSDFSSGANVLTF

d_call: TRBD1
j_call: TRBJ2-3
v_call: TRBV4-1
clone_size: NA
cdr3_nt: TGCGCCAGCAGCCAAGAGGGGACAGCAATCACAGATACGCAGTATTTT
cdr3_aa: CASSQEGTAITDTQYF

d_call: NA
j_call: TRBJ1-2
v_call: TRBV6-1
clone_size: NA
cdr3_nt: TGTGCCAGCAGTGAATGGGGGCACGAGGGCTACACCTTC
cdr3_aa: CASSEWGHEGYTF

d_call: TRBD1
j_call: TRBJ2-3
v_call: TRBV7-3
clone_size: NA
cdr3_nt: TGTGCCAGCAGCCAGGGACGGACCGACAGGGGACGGACAGATACGCAGTATTTT
cdr3_aa: CASSQGRTDRGRTDTQYF

d_call: NA
j_call: TRBJ1-2
v_call: TRBV5-1
clone_size: NA
cdr3_nt: TGCGCCAGCAGCCCTGTAACGAGGGGGTTTGATGGCTACACCTTC
cdr3_aa: CASSPVTRGFDGYTF

d_call: NA
j_call: TRBJ1-1
v_call: TRBV2
clone_size: NA
cdr3_nt: TGTGCCAGCACCCAGACAGAAATGAACACTGAAGCTTTCTTT
cdr3_aa: CASTQTEMNTEAFF

d_call: TRBD1
j_call: TRBJ1-2
v_call: TRBV9
clone_size: few
cdr3_nt: TGTGCCAGCAGCGTAGTGACAGGGGGCGGGGATGGCTACACCTTC
cdr3_aa: CASSVVTGGGDGYTF

d_call: NA
j_call: TRBJ2-1
v_call: TRBV27
clone_size: NA
cdr3_nt: TGTGCCAGCAGTTCTTACAGATACAATGAGCAGTTCTTC
cdr3_aa: CASSSYRYNEQFF

d_call: NA
j_call: TRBJ1-1
v_call: TRBV9
clone_size: NA
cdr3_nt: TGTGCCAGCAGCGTAGGTAGGTTGGGACACACTAAAACCCAAGCTTTCTTT
cdr3_aa: CASSVGRLGHTKTQAFF

d_call: NA
j_call: TRBJ1-5
v_call: TRBV7-9
clone_size: once
cdr3_nt: TGTGCCAGCAGCTTAGGGGCAGGGGCCACCAATCAGCCCCAGCATTTT
cdr3_aa: CASSLGAGATNQPQHF

d_call: NA
j_call: TRBJ1-1
v_call: TRBV5-4
clone_size: NA
cdr3_nt: TGTGCCAGCAGCTTGGGGGCTGGCACTGAAGCTTTCTTT
cdr3_aa: CASSLGAGTEAFF

d_call: NA
j_call: TRBJ1-5
v_call: TRBV5-6
clone_size: NA
cdr3_nt: TGTGCCAGCAGCTTCGGGGGCAATCAGCCCCAGCATTTT
cdr3_aa: CASSFGGNQPQHF

d_call: TRBD1
j_call: TRBJ1-5
v_call: TRBV6-6
clone_size: NA
cdr3_nt: TGTGCCAGCATTGCGGGACAGGGAAGACAGCCCCAGCATTTT
cdr3_aa: CASIAGQGRQPQHF

d_call: TRBD2
j_call: TRBJ2-5
v_call: TRBV4-1
clone_size: NA
cdr3_nt: TGCGCCAGCAGCCAAGAGGAGCGGGGGGGCCGAGAGACCCAGTACTTC
cdr3_aa: CASSQEERGGRETQYF

d_call: TRBD1
j_call: TRBJ1-1
v_call: TRBV2
clone_size: NA
cdr3_nt: TGTGCCAGCAAGTACGAGACAGGGGTGTCTGAAGCTTTCTTT
cdr3_aa: CASKYETGVSEAFF

d_call: NA
j_call: TRBJ2-2
v_call: TRBV19
clone_size: NA
cdr3_nt: TGTGCCAGTAGTCCTACAGGGACCCACACCGGGGAGCTGTTTTTT
cdr3_aa: CASSPTGTHTGELFF

d_call: NA
j_call: TRBJ1-1
v_call: TRBV5-6
clone_size: NA
cdr3_nt: TGTGCCAGCAGCTTGCTCGTGGAAGGGGAGGGCACTGAAGCTTTCTTT
cdr3_aa: CASSLLVEGEGTEAFF

d_call: NA
j_call: TRBJ1-5
v_call: TRBV3-1/TRBV3-2
clone_size: few
cdr3_nt: TGTGCCAGCGGCGGTTATAGCAATCAGCCCCAGCATTTT
cdr3_aa: CASGGYSNQPQHF

d_call: NA
j_call: TRBJ2-7
v_call: TRBV2
clone_size: few
cdr3_nt: TGTGCCAGCAGTGGACTGTACTACGAGCAGTACTTC
cdr3_aa: CASSGLYYEQYF

d_call: TRBD1
j_call: TRBJ2-7
v_call: TRBV29-1
clone_size: NA
cdr3_nt: TGCAGCGTTACCGGGACAGGTTTAAACGAGCAGTACTTC
cdr3_aa: CSVTGTGLNEQYF

d_call: TRBD1
j_call: TRBJ1-2
v_call: TRBV27
clone_size: NA
cdr3_nt: TGTGCCAGCAGTTTATACCGGGACAGATATGGCTACACCTTC
cdr3_aa: CASSLYRDRYGYTF

d_call: NA
j_call: TRBJ2-7
v_call: TRBV5-4
clone_size: NA
cdr3_nt: TGTGCCAGCAGCACCCCAGGGGTGTACGAGCAGTACTTC
cdr3_aa: CASSTPGVYEQYF

d_call: TRBD1
j_call: TRBJ1-2
v_call: TRBV19
clone_size: NA
cdr3_nt: TGTGCCAGTAGCCAAGACAGGGGCGCCGGCTATGGCTACACCTTC
cdr3_aa: CASSQDRGAGYGYTF

d_call: NA
j_call: TRBJ1-2
v_call: TRBV19
clone_size: NA
cdr3_nt: TGTGCCAGTAGTATCGACTTTAACTATGGCTACACCTTC
cdr3_aa: CASSIDFNYGYTF

d_call: TRBD1
j_call: TRBJ1-1
v_call: TRBV6-5
clone_size: NA
cdr3_nt: TGTGCCAGCAGTCACCCCCAGACAGGGGAAGCTTTCTTT
cdr3_aa: CASSHPQTGEAFF

d_call: TRBD2
j_call: TRBJ2-7
v_call: TRBV19
clone_size: NA
cdr3_nt: TGTGCCAGTAGTATAGTTGCGGGGGGGCCAGACGAGCAGTACTTC
cdr3_aa: CASSIVAGGPDEQYF

d_call: TRBD1
j_call: TRBJ1-1
v_call: TRBV9
clone_size: once
cdr3_nt: TGTGCCAGCAGCGCCCCGGGACAGGGAATGAACACTGAAGCTTTCTTT
cdr3_aa: CASSAPGQGMNTEAFF

d_call: NA
j_call: TRBJ1-1
v_call: TRBV6-6
clone_size: few
cdr3_nt: TGTGCCAGCAGTCACAGGGAATCCATGAACACTGAAGCTTTCTTT
cdr3_aa: CASSHRESMNTEAFF